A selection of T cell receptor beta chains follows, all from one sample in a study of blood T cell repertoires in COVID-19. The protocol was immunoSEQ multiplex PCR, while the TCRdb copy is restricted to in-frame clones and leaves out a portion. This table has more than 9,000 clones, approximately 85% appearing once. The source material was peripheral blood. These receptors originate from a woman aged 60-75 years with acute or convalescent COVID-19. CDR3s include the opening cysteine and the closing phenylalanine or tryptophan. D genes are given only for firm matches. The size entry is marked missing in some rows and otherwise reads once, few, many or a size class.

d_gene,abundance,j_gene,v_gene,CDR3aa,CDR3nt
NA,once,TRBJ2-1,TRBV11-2,CASSDPGSIHGNEQFF,TGTGCCAGCAGCGACCCCGGGAGCATACACGGCAATGAGCAGTTCTTC
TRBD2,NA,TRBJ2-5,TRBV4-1,CASSQLHRTSGRRGQETQYF,TGCGCCAGCAGCCAGCTCCACCGCACTAGCGGGAGGAGAGGCCAAGAGACCCAGTACTTC
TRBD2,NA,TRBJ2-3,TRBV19,CASSISGGATDTQYF,TGTGCCAGTAGTATAAGCGGGGGGGCGACAGATACGCAGTATTTT
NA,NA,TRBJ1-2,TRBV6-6,CASIDRRAKIGYTF,TGTGCCAGCATTGACAGACGGGCGAAGATTGGCTACACCTTC
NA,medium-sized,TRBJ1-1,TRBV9,CASREHGGGNTEAFF,TGTGCCAGCAGGGAACATGGCGGAGGGAACACTGAAGCTTTCTTT
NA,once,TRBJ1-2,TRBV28,CASSTGARSRGYTF,TGTGCCAGCAGTACAGGAGCCCGTTCTCGGGGCTACACCTTC
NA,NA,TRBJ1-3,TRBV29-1,CSVGFDINTIYF,TGCAGCGTTGGTTTTGACATAAACACCATATATTTT
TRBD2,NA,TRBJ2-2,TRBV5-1,CASSPLAGRNTGELFF,TGCGCCAGCAGCCCGTTAGCGGGACGGAACACCGGGGAGCTGTTTTTT
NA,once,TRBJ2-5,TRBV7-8,CASSQIGLEETQYF,TGTGCCAGCAGCCAAATCGGACTGGAAGAGACCCAGTACTTC
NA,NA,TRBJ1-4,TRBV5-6,CASSLVGPLNEKLFF,TGTGCCAGCAGCCTCGTTGGGCCGCTTAATGAAAAACTGTTTTTT
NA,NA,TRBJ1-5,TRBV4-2,CASSQDRAFGPQHF,TGTGCCAGCAGCCAAGACAGGGCCTTTGGACCCCAGCATTTT
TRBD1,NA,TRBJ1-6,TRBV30,CAWSGDSYSPLHF,TGTGCCTGGAGTGGGGACAGCTATTCACCCCTCCACTTT
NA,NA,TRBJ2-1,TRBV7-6,CASSSITTVPFTTRTYNEQFF,TGTGCCAGCAGCTCTATCACCACTGTTCCCTTTACGACTAGAACCTACAATGAGCAGTTCTTC
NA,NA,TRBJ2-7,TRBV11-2,CASRVRRQNSSYEQYF,TGTGCCAGCAGAGTCCGCCGGCAAAACAGCTCCTACGAGCAGTACTTC
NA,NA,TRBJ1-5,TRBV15,CATSRDSGFHQPQHF,TGTGCCACCAGCAGAGATTCAGGGTTTCACCAGCCCCAGCATTTT
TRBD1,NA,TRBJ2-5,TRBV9,CASSQGEETQYF,TGTGCCAGCAGCCAGGGGGAAGAGACCCAGTACTTC
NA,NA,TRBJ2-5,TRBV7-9,CASSLRGQETQYF,TGTGCCAGCAGCTTACGGGGGCAAGAGACCCAGTACTTC
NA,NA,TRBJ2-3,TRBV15,CATSSLQLHGTPWDTQYF,TGTGCCACCAGCAGTCTCCAGTTGCACGGGACACCCTGGGATACGCAGTATTTT
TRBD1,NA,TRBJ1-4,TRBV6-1,CASSEGTGVEKLFF,TGTGCCAGCAGTGAAGGGACAGGGGTCGAAAAACTGTTTTTT
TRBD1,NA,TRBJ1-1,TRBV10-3,CAISATYPGQGAPEAFF,TGTGCCATCAGTGCAACCTATCCGGGACAGGGCGCCCCTGAAGCTTTCTTT
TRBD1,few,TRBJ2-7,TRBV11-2,CASRASTGGKYEQYF,TGTGCCAGCAGAGCCAGTACAGGGGGCAAGTACGAGCAGTACTTC
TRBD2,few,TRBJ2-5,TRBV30,CAWQGIAGSSGGTQYF,TGTGCCTGGCAAGGGATAGCGGGGAGCTCAGGAGGGACCCAGTACTTC
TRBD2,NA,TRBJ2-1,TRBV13,CASSLVWEGVTYNEQFF,TGTGCCAGCAGCTTAGTTTGGGAGGGTGTAACCTACAATGAGCAGTTCTTC
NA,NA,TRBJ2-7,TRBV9,CASSPMAGSPYEQYF,TGTGCCAGCAGCCCAATGGCAGGGTCCCCCTACGAGCAGTACTTC
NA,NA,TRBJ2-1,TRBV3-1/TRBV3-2,CASSQTKDTDSYNEQFF,TGTGCCAGCAGCCAAACAAAGGACACAGATTCCTACAATGAGCAGTTCTTC
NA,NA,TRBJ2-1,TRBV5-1,CASSTTGLGNEQFF,TGCGCCAGCAGCACCACAGGGTTGGGGAATGAGCAGTTCTTC
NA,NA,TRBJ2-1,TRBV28,CASSFGFGNEQFF,TGTGCCAGCAGTTTTGGGTTCGGGAATGAGCAGTTCTTC
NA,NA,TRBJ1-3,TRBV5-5,CASSDYSGNTIYF,TGTGCCAGCAGCGACTACTCTGGAAACACCATATATTTT
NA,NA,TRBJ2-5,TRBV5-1,CASSLGQAEGTQYF,TGCGCCAGCAGCTTGGGGCAGGCCGAAGGGACCCAGTACTTC
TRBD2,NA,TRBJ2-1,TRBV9,CASSVGELAGLYNEQFF,TGTGCCAGCAGCGTAGGGGAGTTAGCGGGACTATACAATGAGCAGTTCTTC
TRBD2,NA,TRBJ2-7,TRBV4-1,CASSQGHGRAHEQYF,TGCGCCAGCAGCCAAGGTCATGGGAGGGCCCACGAGCAGTACTTC
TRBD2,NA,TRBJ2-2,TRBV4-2,CASSHSERGGTGELFF,TGTGCCAGCAGCCATTCCGAGCGGGGGGGAACCGGGGAGCTGTTTTTT
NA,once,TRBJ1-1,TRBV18,CASSPGLAGLNTEAFF,TGTGCCAGCTCACCAGGATTGGCAGGGCTGAACACTGAAGCTTTCTTT
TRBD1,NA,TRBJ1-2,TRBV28,CASRRTGAIYGYTF,TGTGCCAGCAGACGGACAGGGGCTATCTATGGCTACACCTTC
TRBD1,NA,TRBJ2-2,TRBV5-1,CASSTGTVTGELFF,TGCGCCAGCAGCACTGGGACAGTCACCGGGGAGCTGTTTTTT
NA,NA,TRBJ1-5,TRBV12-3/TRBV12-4,CASTYSDQPQHF,TGTGCCAGCACTTACTCGGATCAGCCCCAGCATTTT
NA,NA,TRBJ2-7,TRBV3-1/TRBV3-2,CASSQDEGDPPYEQYF,TGTGCCAGCAGCCAAGATGAGGGGGACCCACCCTACGAGCAGTACTTC
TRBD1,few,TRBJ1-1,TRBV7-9,CASSPGQVGDTEAFF,TGTGCCAGCAGCCCGGGACAGGTTGGGGACACTGAAGCTTTCTTT
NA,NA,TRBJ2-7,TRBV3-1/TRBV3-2,CASSQYGTRGLYEQYF,TGTGCCAGCAGCCAATACGGGACGAGGGGACTCTACGAGCAGTACTTC
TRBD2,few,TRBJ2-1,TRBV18,CASSPYVTSGGPGSYNEQFF,TGTGCCAGCTCACCTTATGTGACTAGCGGGGGCCCAGGTTCCTACAATGAGCAGTTCTTC
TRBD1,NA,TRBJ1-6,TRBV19,CASTATGTSPLHF,TGTGCCAGTACCGCGACAGGGACTTCACCCCTCCACTTT
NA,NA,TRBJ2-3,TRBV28,CASSLFWRDEDNTQYF,TGTGCCAGCAGTTTATTTTGGCGGGACGAAGACAATACGCAGTATTTT
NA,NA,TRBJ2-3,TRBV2,CASRLAEYTDTQYF,TGTGCCAGCAGATTAGCGGAATACACAGATACGCAGTATTTT
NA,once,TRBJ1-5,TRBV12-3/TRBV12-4,CASRKQGFQPQHF,TGTGCCAGCAGGAAGCAGGGATTTCAGCCCCAGCATTTT
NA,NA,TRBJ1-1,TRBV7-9,CASSLGQSTEAFF,TGTGCCAGCAGCTTGGGACAATCCACTGAAGCTTTCTTT
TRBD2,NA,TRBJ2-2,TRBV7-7,CASSPIIRLAGDPNTGELFF,TGTGCCAGCAGTCCTATCATCAGACTAGCGGGGGACCCGAACACCGGGGAGCTGTTTTTT
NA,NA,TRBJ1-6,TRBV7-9,CASSGLGAYNSPLHF,TGTGCCAGCAGCGGTCTGGGCGCCTATAATTCACCCCTCCACTTT
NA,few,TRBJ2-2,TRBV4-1,CASSQGGPGELFF,TGCGCCAGCAGCCAAGGGGGCCCCGGGGAGCTGTTTTTT
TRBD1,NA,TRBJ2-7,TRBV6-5,CASRARDRETYEQYF,TGTGCCAGCAGGGCCCGGGACAGGGAAACCTACGAGCAGTACTTC
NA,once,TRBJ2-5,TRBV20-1,CSASKETQYF,TGCAGTGCTAGCAAAGAGACCCAGTACTTC
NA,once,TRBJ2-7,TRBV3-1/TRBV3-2,CASSQTQPRGEQYF,TGTGCCAGCAGCCAAACCCAGCCCAGAGGCGAGCAGTACTTC